A selection of T cell receptor beta chains follows, all from one sample in a study of tumor-infiltrating lymphocytes in glioblastoma multiforme. TCRdb called the multiplex PCR reads again in MiXCR, with one record for every CDR3 protein. The repertoire holds fewer than 10,000 distinct CDR3 sequences, with nearly 75% as singletons. Sample: brain tumor tissue. Every receptor here comes from a male donor with glioblastoma. Both conserved end residues are part of each CDR3. A D gene is named only where the DNA matches it firmly. Clone size is not always given. Where it is, it says once, few, many or a class for expanded clones.

clone_size: -
j_call: TRBJ2-5
d_call: -
v_call: TRBV6-1
cdr3_aa: CASSDVLGGGETQYF
cdr3_nt: TGTGCCAGCAGTGATGTCTTGGGAGGAGGGGAGACCCAGTACTTC

clone_size: medium-sized
j_call: TRBJ2-1
d_call: TRBD2
v_call: TRBV10-3
cdr3_aa: CATGTSGNQNNEQFF
cdr3_nt: TGTGCCACCGGGACTAGCGGGAATCAGAACAATGAGCAGTTCTTC

clone_size: -
j_call: TRBJ2-5
d_call: -
v_call: TRBV11-2
cdr3_aa: CASSLGRAAKQDIQYF
cdr3_nt: TGTGCCAGCAGCTTAGGTAGGGCAGCCAAACAAGACATCCAGTACTTC

clone_size: -
j_call: TRBJ2-7
d_call: -
v_call: TRBV6-1
cdr3_aa: CASSGDNYEQYF
cdr3_nt: TGTGCCAGCAGCGGGGACAACTACGAGCAGTACTTC

clone_size: medium-sized
j_call: TRBJ2-1
d_call: -
v_call: TRBV20-1
cdr3_aa: CSVNQYNEQFF
cdr3_nt: TGCAGTGTGAACCAATACAATGAGCAGTTCTTC

clone_size: -
j_call: TRBJ2-1
d_call: -
v_call: TRBV11-3
cdr3_aa: CASSFGGPNEQSF
cdr3_nt: TGTGCTAGCAGCTTCGGAGGTCCCAATGAGCAGTCCTTC

clone_size: -
j_call: TRBJ2-4
d_call: -
v_call: TRBV20-1
cdr3_aa: CSARDFAGRNIQYF
cdr3_nt: TGCAGTGCTAGAGATTTTGCGGGGAGGAACATTCAGTACTTC

clone_size: -
j_call: TRBJ2-1
d_call: -
v_call: TRBV30
cdr3_aa: CARGRGNEQFF
cdr3_nt: TGTGCCCGGGGAAGGGGCAACGAGCAGTTCTTC

clone_size: few
j_call: TRBJ2-7
d_call: -
v_call: TRBV5-4
cdr3_aa: CASSFLGHDLSYEQYF
cdr3_nt: TGTGCCAGCAGCTTCCTGGGACACGACCTCTCCTACGAGCAGTACTTC

clone_size: -
j_call: TRBJ2-1
d_call: TRBD2
v_call: TRBV4-1
cdr3_aa: CASSQGTSGSSYNELFF
cdr3_nt: TGCGCCAGCAGCCAAGGGACTAGCGGGAGCTCCTACAATGAGCTGTTCTTC

clone_size: -
j_call: TRBJ1-3
d_call: -
v_call: TRBV11-2
cdr3_aa: CASRQYRELNTIFF
cdr3_nt: TGTGCCAGCAGACAGTACAGGGAGCTGAACACCATATTTTTT

clone_size: -
j_call: TRBJ1-5
d_call: TRBD1
v_call: TRBV12-3/TRBV12-4
cdr3_aa: CASSEDRVSNQPQHF
cdr3_nt: TGTGCCAGCAGTGAGGACAGGGTTAGCAATCAGCCCCAGCATTTC

clone_size: medium-sized
j_call: TRBJ2-1
d_call: -
v_call: TRBV29-1
cdr3_aa: CSELTLSATYNEQFF
cdr3_nt: TGCAGCGAATTAACTCTCTCAGCCACCTACAATGAGCAGTTCTTC

clone_size: -
j_call: TRBJ1-2
d_call: -
v_call: TRBV6-2/TRBV6-3
cdr3_aa: CASSYDESNYGYTF
cdr3_nt: TGTGCCAGCAGTTACGACGAATCTAACTATGGCTACACCTTC

clone_size: few
j_call: TRBJ2-7
d_call: -
v_call: TRBV12-3/TRBV12-4
cdr3_aa: CASSLRPGEQYF
cdr3_nt: TGTGCCAGCAGTTTAAGGCCGGGAGAGCAGTACTTC

clone_size: few
j_call: TRBJ1-2
d_call: -
v_call: TRBV29-1
cdr3_aa: CSVEDSTDYGYTF
cdr3_nt: TGCAGCGTTGAAGATTCCACTGACTATGGCTACACCTTC

clone_size: -
j_call: TRBJ2-5
d_call: -
v_call: TRBV11-1
cdr3_aa: CASSIPGQGARETQYF
cdr3_nt: TGTGCCAGCAGCATCCCGGGGCAGGGTGCAAGGGAGACCCAGTACTTC

clone_size: medium-sized
j_call: TRBJ2-7
d_call: TRBD2
v_call: TRBV6-1
cdr3_aa: CASSQTGRSGEQYF
cdr3_nt: TGTGCCAGCAGCCAAACCGGGAGGTCGGGCGAGCAGTACTTC

clone_size: -
j_call: TRBJ1-5
d_call: -
v_call: TRBV11-2
cdr3_aa: CAGSTQAGEDTQHF
cdr3_nt: TGTGCCGGCAGTACTCAAGCGGGTGAAGATACGCAGCATTTT

clone_size: -
j_call: TRBJ2-1
d_call: TRBD2
v_call: TRBV11-2
cdr3_aa: CASSPGTSRGADNEQFF
cdr3_nt: TGTGCCAGCAGTCCCGGGACTAGCAGGGGGGCCGACAATGAGCAGTTCTTC

clone_size: -
j_call: TRBJ1-1
d_call: TRBD1
v_call: TRBV6-2/TRBV6-3
cdr3_aa: CASSPDRAEAFF
cdr3_nt: TGTGCCAGCAGTCCAGACAGGGCTGAAGCTTTCTTT

clone_size: -
j_call: TRBJ2-7
d_call: -
v_call: TRBV2
cdr3_aa: CASSVQLLKNEQYF
cdr3_nt: TGTGCCAGCAGTGTACAGCTACTTAAGAACGAGCAGTACTTC